The next 20 T cell receptor beta chains were all read from a single sample in a study of tissue T cells after allogeneic stem cell transplantation. Assay: immunoSEQ multiplex PCR; the TCRdb copy retains only in-frame clones and omits some. The data hold about 560 clones, with 45% to 50% observed a single time. Time point noted: mouse harvest day 14 after allogeneic transplant. The graft held 10^6 splenic CD5+ T cells and 10^7 T-cell-depleted bone marrow cells. Sequenced: spleen. The receptor source for this set is a female BALB/c mouse given C57BL/6 T cells with graft-versus-host disease after an allogeneic hematopoietic cell transplant.

The sample holds one count of this clone. Gene names follow the mouse nomenclature. The observed sequence ends 1 residue before the CDR3 terminus, with the missing tail filled in from the germline J gene. The V gene is TRBV3, the J gene TRBJ2-5; TRBD2 matches at 11 bases. The germline V gene has CDR1 SNHLY and CDR2 FYNGKV (reference sequence). There are 14 residues in the CDR3. Trimming cost V 2 bases and J 8 bases; bases outside gene matches: 3. CDR3 bases read: TGTGCCAGCAGCTTAACTGGGGGGGCTGGCACCCAGTAC. Translating it yields CASSLTGGAGTQY. The full CDR3 protein is CASSLTGGAGTQYF.

Notes on this clone: Gene names are the mouse ones. With the read ending 1 residue before the CDR3 end, the germline J gene is used to fill in that end. The chain joins TRBV16 to TRBJ2-4; TRBD2 matches 9 bases. The CDR3 sequence is 14 residues long. Losses at the gene ends were 5 bases for V and 5 bases for J; bases not matched to a gene: 5. Germline V CDR1 and CDR2: SGHSA, FRNQAP. Here the CDR3 reads CASSPDWGPNTLYF. The part of the CDR3 DNA that was read is TGTGCAAGCAGCCCTGACTGGGGGCCAAACACCTTGTAC.

Concerning this clone itself: Genes here carry mouse names. The read ends 1 residue before the CDR3 terminus; that terminus is restored from the germline J gene. The chain uses TRBV12-1 and TRBJ2-5, with 10 bases matching TRBD2. CDR3 length: 14 residues. V dropped 3 bases and J dropped 5; count of bases not matched to a gene: 4. Germline lookup yields CDR1 SGHSN and CDR2 HYEKVE. The CDR3 reads CASSSGLGADTQYF. CDR3 DNA, as far as it was read: TGTGCCAGCTCTTCCGGACTGGGGGCAGACACCCAGTAC.

This clone was observed a handful of times. Genes here carry mouse names. The CDR3 end is not reached by the read, which stops 1 residue before it; the germline J gene fills it in. The chain carries TRBV13-2 and TRBJ2-4; D call uncertain. The CDR3 runs to 14 residues. The germline V gene encodes CDR1 NNHNN and CDR2 SYGAGS (reference sequence). V dropped 0 bases and J dropped 2 bases, with 7 bases sitting between them. The CDR3 spells CASGDAQHQNTLYF. Partial CDR3 DNA: TGTGCCAGCGGTGATGCACAACATCAAAACACCTTGTAC.

Note on this clone: Germline and genes: mouse. The read ends 1 residue early relative to the CDR3; the germline J gene fills the gap. This chain connects TRBV19 to TRBJ2-7; D uncertain. V was trimmed by 4 bases and J by 4 bases, leaving 15 bases between them. Looked up from germline, CDR1 is FNHDT and CDR2 is SITEND (reference sequence). The CDR3 spans 14 residues. Partial CDR3 DNA: TGTGCCAGCAGTCTACGGGCGGCGGGATATGAACAGTAC. Translation gives CASSLRAAGYEQY. The entire CDR3 sequence reads CASSLRAAGYEQYF.

This clone has just a few counts. Gene names refer to mouse genes. Sequencing ends 1 residue short of the CDR3 end; the germline J gene provides the rest. The chain combines TRBV15 with TRBJ2-7; the match to TRBD2 covers 9 bases. After removal of 5 bases from V and 2 bases from J, the junction contained 4 bases not matched to a gene. Germline V gene sequence: CDR1 SGHND, CDR2 FRSKSL. The CDR3 loop spans 14 amino acids. The part of the CDR3 DNA that was read is TGTGCCAGCAGTCCGACTGGGGGCCCCTATGAACAGTAC. The encoded protein is CASSPTGGPYEQY. The complete CDR3 reads CASSPTGGPYEQYF.

Concerning this clone: A single base is all that separates this from a far larger clone, so a read error is likely. The genes are named according to mouse. The read ends 1 residue shy of where the CDR3 ends; the end is completed using the germline J gene. The V and J genes are TRBV29 and TRBJ2-1; D unresolved. Trimming pared 7 bases from V and 6 bases from J, leaving 10 bases between. Per germline, CDR1 MSHET and CDR2 SYDVDS. This CDR3 is built from 12 residues. The CDR3 bases that were read are TGTGCTAGCAACTGCGGGGTTGCTGAGCAGTTC. This encodes CASNCGVAEQF. The CDR3 in its entirety is CASNCGVAEQFF.

Comment on this clone: Gene names are mouse gene names. The CDR3 end lies 1 residue beyond the end of the read and is filled in from the germline J gene. The chain employs TRBV4 and TRBJ2-7, with 14 bases aligning to TRBD2. The CDR3 sequence is 14 residues long. From germline, CDR1 is LGHDT and CDR2 YNNKQL (reference sequence). The junction had 2 bases not matched to a gene; V was cut back by 4 bases and J by 6 bases. The CDR3 DNA, read in part, is TGTGCCAGCAGCTGGGGACTGGGGGGGCTTGAACAGTAC. Encoded protein: CASSWGLGGLEQY. The whole CDR3 reads CASSWGLGGLEQYF.

A word on this clone: The listed genes are named as in mouse. Read sequence stops 1 residue before the CDR3 end, and the germline J gene provides the missing end. This chain connects TRBV31 to TRBJ1-4; 7 positions match TRBD1. The J segment lost 4 bases and the V segment lost 0 bases, leaving 5 bases of the junction unmatched. The CDR3 contains 15 residues. CDR1 GKSSPN and CDR2 SITVG come from the germline V gene. This CDR3 reads CAWSLRGLDNERLFF. The part of the CDR3 DNA that was read is TGTGCCTGGAGTCTAAGGGGGCTGGACAACGAAAGATTATTT.

This clone was counted a few times. Each gene name is a mouse one. The read comes to an end 1 residue before the CDR3 does, leaving the germline J gene to fill in the end. The chain employs TRBV13-2 and TRBJ2-1; tentatively, D is TRBD1 (6 bases). This CDR3 contains 15 residues. CDR1 is NNHNN and CDR2 is SYGAGS in the germline V gene (reference sequence). The V end was cut by 0 bases, the J end by 3 bases, with 10 bases between. Incomplete CDR3 DNA: TGTGCCAGCGGTGATGGGAGGGGGTTCTATGCTGAGCAGTTC. Its translation: CASGDGRGFYAEQF. The entire CDR3 sequence reads CASGDGRGFYAEQFF.

The sample holds a few counts of this clone. The germline and genes are mouse ones. The CDR3 is cut off 1 residue early in the read; its end comes from the germline J gene. V gene TRBV13-1 combines with J gene TRBJ2-5; D is perhaps TRBD2 (6 bases). CDR3 length: 12 amino acids. V was cut by 1 base and J by 8 bases, with 8 bases left in between. Germline V gene sequence: CDR1 NSHNY, CDR2 SYGAGN. CDR3 loop: CASSDSGGTQYF. The sequenced CDR3 bases are TGTGCCAGCAGTGATAGTGGGGGCACCCAGTAC.

In the case of this clone: The listed genes are named as in mouse. The read terminates 1 residue ahead of where the CDR3 ends, so the germline J gene completes it. V usage is TRBV12-1 and J usage is TRBJ2-4; unclear D gene. This CDR3 spans 14 amino acids. The V gene lost 4 bases and the J gene lost 1 base, with 11 bases spanning the gap. The germline V gene has CDR1 SGHSN and CDR2 HYEKVE. CDR3 bases read: TGTGCCAGCTCCCGCGTCCTGGGTCAAAACACCTTGTAC. This encodes CASSRVLGQNTLY. The full CDR3 reads CASSRVLGQNTLYF.

This clone has just one count. Gene names and germline refer to mouse. The read halts 1 residue ahead of the CDR3 end, with the missing end drawn from the germline J gene. The chain employs TRBV5 and TRBJ2-7; 11 nucleotides line up with TRBD2. With V trimmed by 0 bases and J by 4 bases, 5 bases remained unmatched. Germline lookup yields CDR1 LGHNA and CDR2 YNLKQL (reference sequence). The CDR3 has 16 residues. The CDR3 spells CASSQDRTGGSYEQYF. CDR3 bases read: TGTGCCAGCAGCCAAGATCGGACTGGGGGGTCTTATGAACAGTAC.

Turning to this clone: Compared with germline, one end of the junction differs, possibly owing to a read error. Gene names and germline match the mouse. The read comes to an end 1 residue before the CDR3 does, leaving the germline J gene to fill in the end. This chain uses TRBV29 with TRBJ2-5; unclear D gene. CDR1 is MSHET, CDR2 SYDVDS, per germline. CDR3 length equals 15 residues. The sequenced part of the CDR3 DNA is TGTGCTAGCAGTCCCACAGCGCTTAACCACGACACCCAGTAC. It is translated as CASSPTALNHDTQY. The whole CDR3 is CASSPTALNHDTQYF.

A remark on this clone: Mouse gene names and germline throughout. The sequence runs out 1 residue before the end of the CDR3; the remainder is reconstructed from the germline J gene. The genes are TRBV12-1 and TRBJ1-6; D is perhaps TRBD1 (6 bases). TRBJ1-6 is assigned to the ORF class and has an uncertain function. Trimming took off 4 bases at V and 3 bases at J, with 12 bases between the two ends. Germline CDR1 reads SGHSN; CDR2 reads HYEKVE. The CDR3 sequence is 15 residues long. CDR3 DNA (partial): TGTGCCAGCTCCCCCCGGGACATCTATAATTCGCCCCTCTAC. This translates into CASSPRDIYNSPLY. The full CDR3 is CASSPRDIYNSPLYF.

About this clone: Gene labels here are mouse ones. The read finishes 1 residue shy of the CDR3 end, and the germline J gene is used to complete it. This sequence joins TRBV31 and TRBJ1-2; D is unresolved. The CDR3 sequence is 14 residues long. CDR1 GKSSPN and CDR2 SITVG come from the germline V gene. Between the trimmed V and J ends, which lost 0 bases and 0 bases, there was a span of 8 bases. The CDR3 DNA, read in part, is TGTGCCTGGAGTCTCCGGCCAGCAAACTCCGACTACACC. Translated, it gives CAWSLRPANSDYT. The whole CDR3 sequence reads CAWSLRPANSDYTF.

As concerns this clone: Gene names follow the mouse nomenclature. The sequence runs out 1 residue before the end of the CDR3; the remainder is reconstructed from the germline J gene. The chain links TRBV12-2 to TRBJ2-7, with TRBD2 matching 8 bases. V gave up 5 bases and J gave up 1 base; unmatched junction bases: 6. Looked up from germline, CDR1 is SGHLS and CDR2 is HYDKME. The CDR3 runs 14 residues. The DNA read from the CDR3 is TGTGCCAGCTTGACTGGGGCCTTTTCCTATGAACAGTAC. This sequence encodes CASLTGAFSYEQY. The CDR3 as a whole reads CASLTGAFSYEQYF.

In the case of this clone: Mouse gene names and germline throughout. Read data end 1 residue before the CDR3 end; the end is taken from the germline J gene. The chain recombines TRBV23 with TRBJ1-6. TRBJ1-6 is designated an ORF whose function remains uncertain. This CDR3 has 14 residues. From germline, CDR1 is KGHTA and CDR2 FQNQQP. CDR3 bases read: TGCTCCAGCAGTCGCTCCGGTTATAATTCGCCCCTCTAC. Protein sequence: CSSSRSGYNSPLY. In full, the CDR3 reads CSSSRSGYNSPLYF.

This clone was detected only a few times. The genes and germline here are from mouse. CDR3 DNA (partial): TGTGCCAGCGGTGATGCTCTGGGGGGTCCTTATGAACAGTAC. Its translation: CASGDALGGPYEQY. The CDR3 in full is CASGDALGGPYEQYF. The chain carries TRBV13-2 and TRBJ2-7; 8 positions agree with TRBD2. The CDR3 end falls 1 residue outside the read, so it is completed with the germline J gene. Germline CDR1 is NNHNN and CDR2 is SYGAGS (reference sequence). V shed 0 bases, J shed 4 bases, and the junction held 6 bases outside the gene matches. The CDR3 is made up of 15 amino acids.

This clone is large (0.1 to 1%) within its sample. Mouse gene names and germline throughout. The CDR3 is cut off 1 residue early in the read; its end comes from the germline J gene. V usage is TRBV4 and J usage is TRBJ2-1; D is unresolved. This CDR3 contains 12 residues. Germline V gene data show CDR1 as LGHDT and CDR2 as YNNKQL (reference sequence). V was shortened by 4 bases and J by 4 bases, with 5 bases between the two germline ends. This CDR3 is CASSLQYAEQFF. The part of the CDR3 DNA that was read is TGTGCCAGCAGCTTACAGTATGCTGAGCAGTTC.